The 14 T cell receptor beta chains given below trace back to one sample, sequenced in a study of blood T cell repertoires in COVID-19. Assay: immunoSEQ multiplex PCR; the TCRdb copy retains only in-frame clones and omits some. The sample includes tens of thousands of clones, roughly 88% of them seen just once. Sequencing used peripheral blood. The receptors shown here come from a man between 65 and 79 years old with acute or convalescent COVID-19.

CDR3 nucleotides: TGTGCCAGTAGCCAGACAGGGGGCGAACCCTATGGCTACACCTTC. Protein sequence: CASSQTGGEPYGYTF. This chain uses TRBV19 with TRBJ1-2; 10 bases agree with TRBD1. The trim removed 6 bases at V and 4 bases at J, leaving 8 bases unmatched. Germline assignment: CDR1 LNHDA and CDR2 SQIVND (reference sequence). There are 15 residues in the CDR3. Filled out from reference TRBV19 and TRBJ1-2, the complete variable domain reads DGGITQSPKYLFRKEGQNVTLSCEQNLNHDAMYWYRQDPGQGLRLIYYSQIVNDFQKGDIAEGYSVSREKKESFPLTVTSAQKNPTAFYLCASSQTGGEPYGYTFGSGTRLTVV.

CDR3 nucleotides: TGTGCCAGCAGATTAAGGGAGGAAGCTTTCTTT. Protein sequence: CASRLREEAFF. This chain links TRBV27 with TRBJ1-1; unclear D gene. V was shortened by 6 bases and J by 8 bases, with 10 bases between the two germline ends. The CDR3 totals 11 residues. Germline V CDR1 and CDR2: MNHEY, SMNVEV (reference sequence).

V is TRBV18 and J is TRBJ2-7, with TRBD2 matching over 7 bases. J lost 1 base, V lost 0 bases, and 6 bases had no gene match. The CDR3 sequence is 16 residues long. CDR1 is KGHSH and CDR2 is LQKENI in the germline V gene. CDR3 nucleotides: TGTGCCAGCTCACCACCGACTAGCCCTCATTCCTACGAGCAGTACTTC. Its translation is CASSPPTSPHSYEQYF.

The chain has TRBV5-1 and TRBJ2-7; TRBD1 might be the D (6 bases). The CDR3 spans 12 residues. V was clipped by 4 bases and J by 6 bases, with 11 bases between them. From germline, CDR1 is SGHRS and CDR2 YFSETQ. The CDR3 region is CASSEQGSEQYF. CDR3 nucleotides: TGCGCCAGCAGCGAACAGGGATCCGAGCAGTACTTC.

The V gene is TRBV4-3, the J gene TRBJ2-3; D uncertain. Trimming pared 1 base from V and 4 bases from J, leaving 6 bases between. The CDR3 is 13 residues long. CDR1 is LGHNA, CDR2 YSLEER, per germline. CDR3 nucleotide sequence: TGCGCCAGCAGCCAAGCTCAGGCAGATACGCAGTATTTT. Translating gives CASSQAQADTQYF.

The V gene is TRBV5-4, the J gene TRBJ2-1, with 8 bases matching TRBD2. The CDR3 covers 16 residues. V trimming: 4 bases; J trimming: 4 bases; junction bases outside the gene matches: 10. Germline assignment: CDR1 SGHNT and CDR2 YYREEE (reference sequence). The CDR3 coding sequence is TGTGCCAGCAGCCACCCTGAGCGGGGGTTTTACAATGAGCAGTTCTTC. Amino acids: CASSHPERGFYNEQFF. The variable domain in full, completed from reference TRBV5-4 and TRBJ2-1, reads ETGVTQSPTHLIKTRGQQVTLRCSSQSGHNTVSWYQQALGQGPQFIFQYYREEENGRGNFPPRFSGLQFPNYSSELNVNALELDDSALYLCASSHPERGFYNEQFFGPGTRLTVL.

CDR3 DNA sequence: TGTGCCAGCAGGCAGACAGGGATGGCTTCACCCCTCCACTTT. Its translation: CASRQTGMASPLHF. V usage is TRBV27 and J usage is TRBJ1-6, with 7 positions matching TRBD1. Trimming removed 6 bases from V and 9 bases from J; junction bases left unmatched: 8. The germline gives CDR1 MNHEY, CDR2 SMNVEV (reference sequence). The CDR3 is 14 amino acids.

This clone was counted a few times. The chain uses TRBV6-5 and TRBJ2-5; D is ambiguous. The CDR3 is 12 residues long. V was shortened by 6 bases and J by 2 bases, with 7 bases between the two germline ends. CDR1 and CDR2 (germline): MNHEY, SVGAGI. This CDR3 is CASRSVQETQYF. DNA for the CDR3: TGTGCCAGCAGATCGGTACAAGAGACCCAGTACTTC.

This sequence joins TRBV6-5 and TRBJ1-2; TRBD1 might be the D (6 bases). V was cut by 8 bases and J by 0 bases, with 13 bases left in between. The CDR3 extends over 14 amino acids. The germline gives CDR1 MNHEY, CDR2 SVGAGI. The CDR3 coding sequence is TGTGCCAGCGGGCGGACAGTTTCTAACTATGGCTACACCTTC. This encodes CASGRTVSNYGYTF.

The CDR3 loop is CASSYRGVDSPLHF. The DNA for the CDR3 is TGTGCCAGCAGTTACAGGGGAGTGGATTCACCCCTCCACTTT. The chain combines TRBV2 with TRBJ1-6; the match to TRBD1 covers 7 bases. With V trimmed by 5 bases and J by 8 bases, 6 bases remained unmatched. The CDR3 runs to 14 residues. The germline V gene encodes CDR1 SNHLY and CDR2 FYNNEI.

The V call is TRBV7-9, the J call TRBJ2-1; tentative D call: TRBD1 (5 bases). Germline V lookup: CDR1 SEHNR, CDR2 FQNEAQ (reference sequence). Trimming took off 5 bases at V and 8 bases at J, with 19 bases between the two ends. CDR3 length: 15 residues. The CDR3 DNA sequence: TGTGCCAGCAGCAACCAAGGGGTGGGTAGCTATGAGCAGTTCTTC. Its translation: CASSNQGVGSYEQFF.

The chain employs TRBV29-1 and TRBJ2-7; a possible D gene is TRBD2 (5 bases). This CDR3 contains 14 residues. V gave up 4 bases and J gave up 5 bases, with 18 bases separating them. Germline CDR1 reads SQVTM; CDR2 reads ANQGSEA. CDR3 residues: CSVAGLTRGDEQYF. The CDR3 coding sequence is TGCAGCGTTGCCGGACTCACGCGTGGGGACGAGCAGTACTTC.

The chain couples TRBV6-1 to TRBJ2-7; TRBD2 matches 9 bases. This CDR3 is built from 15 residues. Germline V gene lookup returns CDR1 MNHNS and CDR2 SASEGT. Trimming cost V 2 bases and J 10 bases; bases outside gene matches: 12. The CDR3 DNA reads TGTGCCAGCAGTGAACTGACTAGCGGCCTGGACAAACAGTACTTC. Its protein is CASSELTSGLDKQYF.

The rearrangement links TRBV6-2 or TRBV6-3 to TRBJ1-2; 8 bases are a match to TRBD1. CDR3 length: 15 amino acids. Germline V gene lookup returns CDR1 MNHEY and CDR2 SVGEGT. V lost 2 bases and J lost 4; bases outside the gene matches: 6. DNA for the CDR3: TGTGCCAGCAGTTACCCCGGGACAGGATCCTATGGCTACACCTTC. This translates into CASSYPGTGSYGYTF.